These 22 T cell receptor beta chains came from one sample sequenced in a study of blood T cell repertoires in COVID-19. Method: immunoSEQ multiplex PCR; TCRdb's copy keeps in-frame clones and lacks some. The table lists about 110,000 clones, around four fifths of them singletons, with under 8% in the top ten. The sequenced material came from peripheral blood. These receptors were taken from a man between 65 and 85 years old with acute or convalescent COVID-19.

This clone appeared a single time. The CDR3 is CASSINRSSGNTIYF. As DNA, the CDR3 is TGTGCCAGTAGTATCAACAGGAGCTCTGGAAACACCATATATTTT. The genes are TRBV19 and TRBJ1-3, with D tentatively TRBD1 (5 bases). This CDR3 is built from 15 residues. Germline CDR1 reads LNHDA; CDR2 reads SQIVND (reference sequence). Trimming cost V 3 bases and J 0 bases, with 9 bases left between them.

This sequence joins TRBV6-5 and TRBJ1-1, with a weak D call TRBD1 (6 bases). The V gene lost 4 bases and the J gene lost 5 bases, with 11 bases spanning the gap. Germline V gene sequence: CDR1 MNHEY, CDR2 SVGAGI. This CDR3 is built from 13 residues. CDR3 in amino acids: CASSSTGRTEAFF. The CDR3, as DNA: TGTGCCAGCAGTTCCACAGGGAGAACTGAAGCTTTCTTT.

The chain couples TRBV6-6 to TRBJ1-6; no definite D call. Between the trimmed V and J ends, which lost 10 bases and 0 bases, there was a span of 7 bases. The CDR3 has 13 residues. Germline loops: CDR1 MNHNY, CDR2 SVGAGI (reference sequence). The CDR3 region is CATLFSYNSPLHF. The CDR3 coding sequence is TGTGCCACCTTGTTCTCCTATAATTCACCCCTCCACTTT.

The sample holds a few counts of this clone. The V and J genes are TRBV20-1 and TRBJ2-1; tentative D call: TRBD1 (5 bases). V lost 6 bases and J 9 bases, leaving 12 bases between the germline ends. The CDR3 is made up of 11 amino acids. In germline, CDR1 is DFQATT, CDR2 SNEGSKA (reference sequence). The CDR3 DNA sequence: TGCAGTGCCCGGATGGGGCCTGAGCAGTTCTTC. It translates to CSARMGPEQFF.

Only one count was recorded for this clone. The V and J genes are TRBV19 and TRBJ2-3, with D possibly being TRBD1 (5 bases). The germline gives CDR1 LNHDA, CDR2 SQIVND (reference sequence). The CDR3 runs to 15 residues. Trimming took off 6 bases at V and 4 bases at J, with 17 bases between the two ends. CDR3 loop: CASSRQRKHPDTQYF. The CDR3 coding sequence is TGTGCCAGTAGCAGACAGCGCAAGCACCCAGATACGCAGTATTTT.

The chain couples TRBV7-9 to TRBJ1-5, with 11 bases aligning to TRBD1. Germline CDR1 SEHNR, CDR2 FQNEAQ (reference sequence). This CDR3 has 17 amino acids. V shed 5 bases, J shed 5 bases, and the junction held 11 bases outside the gene matches. The CDR3 reads CASSRILGQGADQPQHF. CDR3 in DNA: TGTGCCAGCAGCAGGATCCTCGGACAGGGGGCCGATCAGCCCCAGCATTTT.

The V call is TRBV28, the J call TRBJ1-2; possibly TRBD1 for D (5 bases). V lost 3 bases, J lost 8 bases, and 10 bases lay in between. Looked up from germline, CDR1 is MDHEN and CDR2 is SYDVKM. This CDR3 region has 12 residues. The CDR3 DNA follows: TGTGCCAGCAGTTTCAGGGCCCGGGGCTACACCTTC. Residues: CASSFRARGYTF.

The chain combines TRBV19 with TRBJ2-3; 12 nucleotides match TRBD1. V trimming: 3 bases; J trimming: 5 bases; junction bases outside the gene matches: 9. The V gene's germline CDR1 is LNHDA and CDR2 SQIVND (reference sequence). CDR3 length: 17 amino acids. CDR3 sequence (DNA): TGTGCCAGTAGTATGGGGACCGGGACAGGGGGCAAAGATACGCAGTATTTT. Protein product: CASSMGTGTGGKDTQYF.

This clone was observed a few times. For the CDR3, the DNA is TGCGCCAGCAGGGACAGCTCTGGAAACACCATATATTTT. As protein: CASRDSSGNTIYF. The chain uses TRBV5-1 and TRBJ1-3; possibly TRBD1 for D (6 bases). The CDR3 spans 13 residues. The V end lost 5 bases, the J end lost 0 bases, and 6 bases lay between the germline ends. Germline CDR1 is SGHRS and CDR2 is YFSETQ.

The rearrangement links TRBV4-1 to TRBJ1-4; 7 positions match TRBD1. Germline V gene lookup returns CDR1 MGHRA and CDR2 YSYEKL. J was trimmed by 1 base and V by 1 base; bases with no gene match: 3. CDR3 size: 16 residues. The CDR3 DNA sequence: TGCGCCAGCAGCCAAGGACAGGGTGAAACTAATGAAAAACTGTTTTTT. Its translation is CASSQGQGETNEKLFF.

For the CDR3, the DNA is TGTGCCAGCAGCTTGGGGCTAGCGGGAGTCCGGGAGCTGTTTTTT. Protein product: CASSLGLAGVRELFF. The V gene is TRBV5-6, the J gene TRBJ2-2; 10 nucleotides match TRBD2. The CDR3 totals 15 residues. V lost 0 bases to trimming and J lost 9 bases; unmatched junction nucleotides: 5. CDR1 and CDR2 (germline): SGHDT, YYEEEE.

This clone came up once. V is TRBV10-2 and J is TRBJ2-7; 9 bases map to TRBD2. V trimming: 7 bases; J trimming: 3 bases; junction bases outside the gene matches: 4. Germline V CDR1 and CDR2: WSHSY, SAAADI. This CDR3 spans 13 amino acids. For the CDR3, the DNA is TGCGCCAGCATGGGAGCGGGGGGCTACGAGCAGTACTTC. This gives the protein CASMGAGGYEQYF.

This clone was detected a few times. The chain links TRBV7-2 to TRBJ1-6, with 10 bases lining up with TRBD1. The CDR3 has 16 residues. Germline CDR1 and CDR2: SGHTA and FQGNSA. After removal of 3 bases from V and 7 bases from J, the junction contained 6 bases not matched to a gene. CDR3 DNA: TGTGCCAGCAGCTTCCGACCGGGACAGGGGAATTCACCCCTCCACTTT. Translated: CASSFRPGQGNSPLHF.

This clone has more than one count but fewer than ten. The genes are TRBV5-4 and TRBJ2-7; TRBD1 matches at 8 bases. V shed 0 bases, J shed 6 bases, and the junction held 11 bases outside the gene matches. Germline loops: CDR1 SGHNT, CDR2 YYREEE (reference sequence). CDR3 length: 16 residues. The CDR3 bases are TGTGCCAGCAGCTTGGGAGGGGCAGGGGGCATAGCCGAGCAGTACTTC. Protein sequence: CASSLGGAGGIAEQYF. Full variable domain (outside the CDR3, taken from reference TRBV5-4 and TRBJ2-7): ETGVTQSPTHLIKTRGQQVTLRCSSQSGHNTVSWYQQALGQGPQFIFQYYREEENGRGNFPPRFSGLQFPNYSSELNVNALELDDSALYLCASSLGGAGGIAEQYFGPGTRLTVT.

J is TRBJ1-1 and V is TRBV27; TRBD1 agrees at 7 bases. After removal of 4 bases from V and 10 bases from J, the junction contained 9 bases not matched to a gene. The CDR3 runs 13 residues. Germline V lookup: CDR1 MNHEY, CDR2 SMNVEV (reference sequence). The CDR3 reads CASSWDRSMLAFF. In DNA, the CDR3 is TGTGCCAGCAGTTGGGACAGATCTATGTTAGCTTTCTTT.

The gene calls are TRBV6-1 and TRBJ1-6; tentatively, D is TRBD1 (6 bases). Germline V gene lookup returns CDR1 MNHNS and CDR2 SASEGT. This CDR3 comprises 16 residues. The germline V and J ends were trimmed by 0 bases and 9 bases, with 15 bases remaining between them. The CDR3 sequence is CASSEAWGRLFSPLHF. The DNA for the CDR3 is TGTGCCAGCAGTGAAGCCTGGGGGCGACTTTTTTCACCCCTCCACTTT.

J is TRBJ2-3 and V is TRBV11-1; D is ambiguous. This CDR3 is 12 amino acids long. Germline V gives CDR1 SGHAT, CDR2 FQDESV (reference sequence). V lost 4 bases and J 6 bases, leaving 8 bases between the germline ends. The CDR3 DNA is TGTGCCAGCAGCTCGAGTTTCGATACGCAGTATTTT. Translated, it gives CASSSSFDTQYF.

V usage is TRBV15 and J usage is TRBJ2-7, with a possible D match to TRBD1 (5 bases). CDR1 and CDR2 from the germline V gene are LNHNV and YYDKDF (reference sequence). The CDR3 is 14 residues long. Trimming took 0 bases from V and 6 from J, leaving 12 bases between them. The CDR3, as DNA: TGTGCCACCAGCAGAGATGACAGTACGGGCGAGCAGTACTTC. This translates into CATSRDDSTGEQYF.

The CDR3 sequence: CASSLYRASGNTIYF. In DNA, the CDR3 is TGTGCCAGCAGTTTGTACAGGGCCTCTGGAAACACCATATATTTT. The V gene is TRBV28, the J gene TRBJ1-3; weak D call: TRBD1 (6 bases). This CDR3 has 15 amino acids. Germline V gives CDR1 MDHEN, CDR2 SYDVKM. Trimming took 3 bases from V and 0 from J, leaving 9 bases between them.

This chain links TRBV28 with TRBJ2-3; tentatively, D is TRBD1 (5 bases). V lost 4 bases and J lost 2, with 19 bases in between. The CDR3 is made up of 17 amino acids. Germline CDR1 reads MDHEN; CDR2 reads SYDVKM. The DNA of the CDR3 is TGTGCCAGCAGTTCCCCTTTTGAGGCAGGGCCCACAGATACGCAGTATTTT. Its translation is CASSSPFEAGPTDTQYF.

The chain employs TRBV5-5 and TRBJ1-5, with D tentatively TRBD1 (6 bases). This CDR3 contains 16 residues. Germline V gives CDR1 SGHKS, CDR2 YYEKEE (reference sequence). Trimming shortened V by 0 bases and J by 6 bases, and 16 bases separated the two germline ends. Written as DNA, the CDR3 is TGTGCCAGCAGCTTGGAACCAACAGGGATCCCTCAGCCCCAGCATTTT. It encodes CASSLEPTGIPQPQHF.

The V gene is TRBV19, the J gene TRBJ1-5; 9 bases fit TRBD1. The germline V gene has CDR1 LNHDA and CDR2 SQIVND (reference sequence). V lost 7 bases to trimming and J lost 5 bases; unmatched junction nucleotides: 9. This CDR3 comprises 15 residues. This CDR3 reads CASKGTGSGDQPQHF. CDR3 coding DNA: TGTGCCAGTAAAGGGACAGGGTCAGGGGATCAGCCCCAGCATTTT.